These T cell receptor beta chains were read from a single sample in a study of cytomegalovirus exposure and HLA in healthy donors. Sequenced by immunoSEQ multiplex PCR; TCRdb stores in-frame clones only, minus some. The table shows some 120,000 clones, with about two thirds occurring only once. The sequencing sample was made of PBMCs. All receptors come from a man aged 55 to 70 in good health and CMV-seropositive. Both conserved end residues are part of each CDR3. D genes are given only for firm matches. Clone sizes are given selectively: once, few, many, or a class where the clone is expanded.

clone_size d_call j_call v_call cdr3_aa cdr3_nt
- - TRBJ2-1 TRBV6-1 CASSEAMPGSSYNEQFF TGTGCCAGCAGTGAAGCGATGCCGGGGAGCTCCTACAATGAGCAGTTCTTC
- - TRBJ1-1 TRBV30 CAWKYVTEAFF TGTGCCTGGAAATATGTAACTGAAGCTTTCTTT
- - TRBJ2-5 TRBV6-5 CASSWGPRGETQYF TGTGCCAGCAGTTGGGGACCGCGGGGAGAGACCCAGTACTTC
- - TRBJ2-7 TRBV7-2 CASSFQGFGSYEQYF TGTGCCAGCAGCTTCCAGGGTTTTGGCTCCTACGAGCAGTACTTC
- - TRBJ1-1 TRBV30 CAWRGGTEDTEAFF TGTGCCTGGAGGGGGGGTACGGAAGACACTGAAGCTTTCTTT
- - TRBJ2-7 TRBV5-1 CASSPSGGTDSYEQYF TGCGCCAGCAGCCCGTCCGGCGGGACAGACTCCTACGAGCAGTACTTC
- - TRBJ1-6 TRBV5-1 CASSLTVNNSPLHF TGCGCCAGCAGCCTGACAGTAAATAATTCACCCCTCCACTTT
- - TRBJ2-7 TRBV7-3 CASGGREGEQYF TGTGCCAGCGGGGGCAGGGAAGGCGAGCAGTACTTC
- - TRBJ2-6 TRBV27 CASSFATATGANVLTF TGTGCCAGCAGTTTCGCAACAGCAACTGGGGCCAACGTCCTGACTTTC
- TRBD1 TRBJ1-1 TRBV18 CASSRGQGQNTEAFF TGTGCCAGCTCACGGGGACAGGGCCAGAACACTGAAGCTTTCTTT
- TRBD1 TRBJ2-5 TRBV30 CAWQPRTGERATQYF TGTGCCTGGCAGCCCAGGACAGGGGAACGTGCGACCCAGTACTTC
- - TRBJ2-5 TRBV7-8 CASRDTAAAETQYF TGTGCCAGCAGGGATACAGCTGCCGCAGAGACCCAGTACTTC
- - TRBJ1-6 TRBV11-2 CASSLGLLSPLHF TGTGCCAGCAGCTTAGGTCTGTTATCACCCCTCCACTTT
- TRBD1 TRBJ2-3 TRBV15 CATSSLGTGPGDTQYF TGTGCCACCAGCAGCCTCGGGACAGGGCCCGGAGATACGCAGTATTTT
few TRBD2 TRBJ2-3 TRBV5-1 CASSSLAGVGTDTQYF TGCGCCAGCAGCTCACTAGCGGGGGTAGGCACAGATACGCAGTATTTT
- - TRBJ2-1 TRBV9 CASGWGGEYNEQFF TGTGCCAGCGGGTGGGGGGGCGAATACAATGAGCAGTTCTTC
- - TRBJ1-4 TRBV6-1 CASSDQGIGEKLFF TGTGCCAGCAGTGACCAGGGGATAGGGGAAAAACTGTTTTTT
few - TRBJ1-1 TRBV28 CASSLGSTEAFF TGTGCCAGCAGTTTAGGCTCCACTGAAGCTTTCTTT
- - TRBJ2-5 TRBV18 CASSQARMIETQYF TGTGCCAGCTCACAGGCTAGAATGATTGAGACCCAGTACTTC
- - TRBJ1-1 TRBV7-8 CASSLNLVTLNTEAFF TGTGCCAGCAGCTTAAACCTAGTTACATTGAACACTGAAGCTTTCTTT
- - TRBJ2-3 TRBV6-1 CASSEQGPLGDTQYF TGTGCCAGCAGTGAGCAGGGGCCCCTTGGAGATACGCAGTATTTT
- - TRBJ2-1 TRBV5-4 CASSFNLNNEQFF TGTGCCAGCAGCTTTAACCTAAACAATGAGCAGTTCTTC
- - TRBJ1-2 TRBV6-1 CASSEGAVYYGYTF TGTGCCAGCAGTGAGGGCGCTGTCTACTATGGCTACACCTTC
- - TRBJ1-5 TRBV2 CASIRSSGAGQPQHF TGTGCCAGCATACGTTCGTCAGGGGCAGGTCAGCCCCAGCATTTT
- TRBD2 TRBJ2-5 TRBV13 CASSILAVQETQYF TGTGCCAGCAGCATACTAGCGGTCCAAGAGACCCAGTACTTC
once - TRBJ2-7 TRBV5-1 CASSLAGSENEQYF TGCGCCAGCAGCTTGGCAGGGTCGGAGAACGAGCAGTACTTC
- TRBD1 TRBJ2-2 TRBV6-4 CASSLTGEDTGELFF TGTGCCAGCAGTCTGACAGGGGAGGACACCGGGGAGCTGTTTTTT
- - TRBJ2-1 TRBV4-1 CASSPRGNDNEQFF TGCGCCAGCAGCCCCCGGGGGAACGACAATGAGCAGTTCTTC
few - TRBJ1-6 TRBV4-1 CASSTREDSPLHF TGCGCCAGCAGCACGAGGGAGGACTCACCCCTCCACTTT
- TRBD1 TRBJ2-6 TRBV2 CASRGQGPGANVLTF TGTGCCAGCAGAGGACAGGGTCCCGGGGCCAACGTCCTGACTTTC
- - TRBJ1-4 TRBV15 CATSRDGSEKLFF TGTGCCACCAGCAGGGACGGGAGTGAAAAACTGTTTTTT
- TRBD1 TRBJ2-3 TRBV29-1 CSVPTGGTDTQYF TGCAGCGTCCCGACAGGGGGTACAGATACGCAGTATTTT
- - TRBJ2-6 TRBV23-1 CASSHRVPGANVLTF TGCGCCAGCAGTCACAGGGTCCCTGGGGCCAACGTCCTGACTTTC
- TRBD1 TRBJ2-1 TRBV19 CASTNRGYNEQFF TGTGCCAGCACAAACAGGGGCTACAATGAGCAGTTCTTC
- - TRBJ2-7 TRBV10-1 CASSESGSYEQYF TGCGCCAGCAGTGAGTCCGGGTCCTACGAGCAGTACTTC
- - TRBJ1-2 TRBV16 CASSQNRAYGYTF TGTGCCAGCAGCCAAAACCGCGCCTATGGCTACACCTTC
few TRBD1 TRBJ2-6 TRBV19 CASRQGPKSGANVLTF TGTGCCAGCAGACAGGGGCCCAAATCTGGGGCCAACGTCCTGACTTTC
few - TRBJ2-7 TRBV5-5 CASSANVPHQTGYEQYF TGTGCCAGCAGCGCCAATGTCCCGCATCAGACAGGCTACGAGCAGTACTTC
- - TRBJ1-1 TRBV2 CASSKQTMNTEAFF TGTGCCAGCAGTAAACAGACTATGAACACTGAAGCTTTCTTT
- TRBD1 TRBJ2-6 TRBV5-1 CASSLVGQAKSGANVLTF TGCGCCAGCAGCTTGGTGGGACAGGCGAAATCTGGGGCCAACGTCCTGACTTTC
- - TRBJ1-1 TRBV18 CASLPSGAWAEAFF TGTGCCAGCCTCCCATCAGGGGCGTGGGCTGAAGCTTTCTTT
- - TRBJ2-7 TRBV2 CASSGRDYEQYF TGTGCCAGCAGTGGCAGGGACTACGAGCAGTACTTC
once - TRBJ1-4 TRBV5-6 CASSLRGSEKLFF TGTGCCAGCAGCTTGCGCGGGAGTGAAAAACTGTTTTTT
- TRBD1 TRBJ2-7 TRBV15 CATSRPGQGLGEQYF TGTGCCACCAGCAGACCGGGACAGGGTTTAGGCGAGCAGTACTTC
- TRBD2 TRBJ2-7 TRBV6-5 CASSRTSGPYEQYF TGTGCCAGCAGCCGTACTAGCGGACCCTACGAGCAGTACTTC
- TRBD1 TRBJ2-3 TRBV29-1 CSVETGAGSTQYF TGCAGCGTTGAAACAGGGGCGGGCTCTACGCAGTATTTT
- TRBD1 TRBJ2-1 TRBV5-1 CASSAMTGAYNEQFF TGCGCCAGCAGCGCCATGACAGGGGCATACAATGAGCAGTTCTTC
- - TRBJ2-3 TRBV5-1 CASSLQEPSSTDTQYF TGCGCCAGCAGCTTGCAGGAACCCTCTAGCACAGATACGCAGTATTTT
- TRBD1 TRBJ2-3 TRBV19 CASTESGGRTDTQYF TGTGCCAGTACAGAATCAGGGGGCCGAACAGATACGCAGTATTTT
few - TRBJ1-1 TRBV7-3 CASSLDRFTEAFF TGTGCCAGCAGCTTAGACAGGTTCACTGAAGCTTTCTTT
- - TRBJ1-3 TRBV5-1 CASSDTSSGNTIYF TGCGCCAGCAGTGACACGTCCTCTGGAAACACCATATATTTT
- TRBD2 TRBJ2-3 TRBV2 CASSVERGAQYF TGTGCCAGCAGTGTGGAGCGGGGGGCGCAGTATTTT
- TRBD2 TRBJ2-3 TRBV11-3 CASSLGGGHTQYF TGTGCCAGCAGCTTAGGGGGGGGTCATACGCAGTATTTT
- - TRBJ1-5 TRBV7-9 CASSFGENQPQHF TGTGCCAGCAGCTTCGGAGAGAATCAGCCCCAGCATTTT
- TRBD2 TRBJ2-1 TRBV11-2 CASSVNGAGAGEQFF TGTGCCAGCAGCGTAAACGGAGCGGGGGCTGGCGAGCAGTTCTTC
few - TRBJ2-7 TRBV10-1 CASSEMNPGKGLYEQYF TGCGCCAGCAGTGAGATGAATCCAGGCAAGGGACTTTACGAGCAGTACTTC
- - TRBJ2-3 TRBV10-2 CASREGGTDTQYF TGCGCCAGCAGGGAGGGAGGCACAGATACGCAGTATTTT